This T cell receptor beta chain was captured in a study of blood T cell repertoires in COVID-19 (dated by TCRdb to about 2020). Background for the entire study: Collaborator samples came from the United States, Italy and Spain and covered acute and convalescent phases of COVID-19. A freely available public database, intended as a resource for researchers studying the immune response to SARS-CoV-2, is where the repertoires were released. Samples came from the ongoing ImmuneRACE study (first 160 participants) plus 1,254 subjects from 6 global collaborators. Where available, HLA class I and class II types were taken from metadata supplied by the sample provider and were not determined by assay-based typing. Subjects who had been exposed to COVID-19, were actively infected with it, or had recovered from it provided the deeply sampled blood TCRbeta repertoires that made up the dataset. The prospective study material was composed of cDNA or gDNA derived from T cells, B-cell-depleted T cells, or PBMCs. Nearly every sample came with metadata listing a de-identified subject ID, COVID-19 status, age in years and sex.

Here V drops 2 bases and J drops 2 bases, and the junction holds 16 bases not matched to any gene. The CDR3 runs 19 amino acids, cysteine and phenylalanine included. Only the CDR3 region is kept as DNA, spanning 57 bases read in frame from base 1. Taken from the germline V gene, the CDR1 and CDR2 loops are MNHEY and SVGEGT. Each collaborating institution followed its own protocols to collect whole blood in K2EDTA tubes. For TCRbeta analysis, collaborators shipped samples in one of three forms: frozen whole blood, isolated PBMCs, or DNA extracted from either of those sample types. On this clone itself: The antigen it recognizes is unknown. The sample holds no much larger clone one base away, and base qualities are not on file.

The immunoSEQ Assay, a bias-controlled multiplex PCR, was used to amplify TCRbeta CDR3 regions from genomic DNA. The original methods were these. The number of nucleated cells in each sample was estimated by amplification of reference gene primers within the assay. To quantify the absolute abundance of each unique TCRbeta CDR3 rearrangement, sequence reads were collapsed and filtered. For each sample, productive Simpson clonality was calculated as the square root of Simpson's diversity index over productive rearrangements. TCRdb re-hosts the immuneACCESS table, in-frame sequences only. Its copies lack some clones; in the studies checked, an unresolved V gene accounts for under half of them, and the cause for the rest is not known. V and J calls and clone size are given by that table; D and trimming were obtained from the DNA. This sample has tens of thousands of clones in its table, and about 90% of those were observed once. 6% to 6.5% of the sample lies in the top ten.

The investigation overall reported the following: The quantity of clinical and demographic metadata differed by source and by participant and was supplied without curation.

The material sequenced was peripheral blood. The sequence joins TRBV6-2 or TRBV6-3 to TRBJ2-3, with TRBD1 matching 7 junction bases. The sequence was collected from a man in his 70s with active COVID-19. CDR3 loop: CASSYHQGQSRTTTDTQYF. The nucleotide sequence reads TGTGCCAGCAGTTACCACCAGGGACAGAGCCGAACCACCACAGATACGCAGTATTTT.